This TCR beta chain was identified during a study of T cells in Graves' hyperthyroidism and ophthalmopathy. Notes on the study in general: Among clonotypes expanded in thyroid above 0.001, most were also found in blood.

This clonotype has at least ten counts. Its cognate antigen is unknown. RNA transcripts were the template for amplifying TCR beta CDR3 regions. HTBI primers drove first-round RT-PCR of the TCR CDR3. TCRdb reprocessed the multiplex PCR reads with MiXCR, giving one entry per CDR3 protein. The sample yields around 290,000 distinct CDR3 sequences, roughly an eighth seen once. CDR1 SNHLY and CDR2 FYNNEI come from the germline V gene. The CDR3 has 15 residues. Trimming took 5 bases from V and 6 from J, leaving 19 bases between them. Across 18 months, stable Graves' hyperthyroidism was marked by no progression to ophthalmopathy. Those patients with uncontrolled infection, other autoimmune disease, pregnancy or lactation were excluded.

The V and J genes are TRBV2 and TRBJ1-1; possible D gene TRBD1, 5 bases. The TCR was taken from a middle-aged woman with Graves' hyperthyroidism. The sample consisted of blood. CDR3 residues: CASSKGVGVLAEAFF. CDR3 bases: TGTGCCAGCAGTAAAGGGGTGGGGGTCCTCGCTGAAGCTTTCTTT.